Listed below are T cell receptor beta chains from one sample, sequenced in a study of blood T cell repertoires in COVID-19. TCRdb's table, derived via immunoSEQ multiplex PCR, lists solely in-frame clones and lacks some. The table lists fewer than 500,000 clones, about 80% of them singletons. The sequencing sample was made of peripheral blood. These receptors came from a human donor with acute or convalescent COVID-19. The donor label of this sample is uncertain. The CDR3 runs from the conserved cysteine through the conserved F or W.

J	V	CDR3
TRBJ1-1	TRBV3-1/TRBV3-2	CASSQDLGSVNTEAFF
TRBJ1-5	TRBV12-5	CASGPGGMAQQPQHF
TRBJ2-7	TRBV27	CASSLGQTYEQYF
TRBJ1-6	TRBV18	CASSPSTGHNSPLHF
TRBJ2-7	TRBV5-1	CATHRDRGSEQYF
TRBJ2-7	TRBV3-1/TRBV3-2	CASSRGQGGGEQYF
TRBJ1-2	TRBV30	CAWSVSLRGYTF
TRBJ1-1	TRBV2	CASSRDRVNTEAFF
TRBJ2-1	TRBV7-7	CASSLLQGNEQFF
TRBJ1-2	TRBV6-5	CASSQAYGYTF
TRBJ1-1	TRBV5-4	CASSLRGGVSEAFF
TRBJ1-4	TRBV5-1	CASSLGTGGEKLFF
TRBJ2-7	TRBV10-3	CASSQGAWEQYF
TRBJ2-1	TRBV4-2	CASSQDLGTSGGVQFF
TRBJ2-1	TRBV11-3	CASSSGGSYNEQFF
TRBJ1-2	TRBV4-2	CASRRERTAVNYGYTF
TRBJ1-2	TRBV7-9	CASSLALYDYGYTF
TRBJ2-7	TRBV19	CASSPTGAVYEQYF
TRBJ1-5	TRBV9	CASSSPLMGLGQPQHF
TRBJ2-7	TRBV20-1	CSASKRTAFYEQYF
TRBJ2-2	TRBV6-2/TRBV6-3	CASSYLQGTGELFF
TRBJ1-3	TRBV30	CAWRSQGQGAGNTIYF
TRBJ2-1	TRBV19	CASSGRNRGRPYNEQFF
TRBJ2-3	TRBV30	CAWTQGGGDTQYF
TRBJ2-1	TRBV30	CAWTSMDRASYNEQFF
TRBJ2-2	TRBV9	CASSAGLNTGELFF
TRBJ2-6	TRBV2	CASRSQTAGANVLTF
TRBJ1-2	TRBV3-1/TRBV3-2	CASSQDRFNYGYTF
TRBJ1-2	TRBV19	CASSIPNRDYGYTF
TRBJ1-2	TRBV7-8	CASSAVPAGYGYTF
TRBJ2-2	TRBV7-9	CASWPIGGRNTGELFF
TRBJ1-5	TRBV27	CASTSTGGRQPQHF
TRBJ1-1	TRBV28	CAARVPEAFF
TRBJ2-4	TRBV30	CAWSAPPRAKNIQYF
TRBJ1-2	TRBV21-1	CASRSDSVPNYGYTF
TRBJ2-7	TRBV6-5	CASSPTSGKIYEQYF
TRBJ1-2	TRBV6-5	CASSYYPGGYTF
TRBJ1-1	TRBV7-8	CASSPGSMNTEAFF
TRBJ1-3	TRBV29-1	CSGGDRAENGNTIYF
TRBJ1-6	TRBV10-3	CAIRAGQSNSPLHF
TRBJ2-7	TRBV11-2	CASSPSTSVVSYEQYF
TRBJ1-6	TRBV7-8	CASSPRRSHSGSPLHF
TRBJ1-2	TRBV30	CAWSASGTGIGGYTF
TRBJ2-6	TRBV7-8	CASSPEGALGANVLTF
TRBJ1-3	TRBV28	CASLDRASGNTIYF
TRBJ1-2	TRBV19	CASSAGGASHGYTF
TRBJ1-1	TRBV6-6	CASSYTGTYTEAFF
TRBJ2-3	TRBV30	CAWSPPGRGSTQYF
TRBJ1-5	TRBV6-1	CASSEPPDRGNQPQHF
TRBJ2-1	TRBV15	CATSRGRGHYNEQFF
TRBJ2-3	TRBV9	CASSRLGVSTDTQYF
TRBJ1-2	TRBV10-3	CAISEKQVDDNTF
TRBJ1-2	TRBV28	CASSSHGGRQGLNYGYTF
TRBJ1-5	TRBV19	CASRGQEYQPQHF
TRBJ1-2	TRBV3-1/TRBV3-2	CASSPGGVPNYGYTF
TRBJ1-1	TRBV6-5	CASRPRQILTEAFF
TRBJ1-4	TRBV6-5	CASSYNPTTNEKLFF
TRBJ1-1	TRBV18	CASSPSADGRVNTEAFF
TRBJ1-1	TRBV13	CASSEPQTNTEAFF